The clone carrying this TCR beta chain was counted many times. The antigen is undetermined. The sample comes from a study of early T cells in non-severe SARS-CoV-2 infection. Study summary: Sequencing of bulk RNA from unsorted whole blood was done, without chain pairing. General study results and limits: A preference for anti-spike CD8 responses marked VDJdb matching, which missed private and CD4 specificities.

Trimming left V 4 bases short and J 2 bases short, with 7 bases between. This CDR3 is 13 amino acids long. Per germline, CDR1 SGHAT and CDR2 FQNNGV. Unique molecular identifiers (one per individual cDNA molecule) were attached. TCRdb reanalysed the 5' RACE reads using MiXCR and keeps one entry per CDR3 protein. The table lists tens of thousands of distinct CDR3 sequences, around 10% of them singletons. The chain joins TRBV11-2 to TRBJ2-3; D unclear. Input material: whole blood. The origin of this receptor is an adult who was a healthcare worker with PCR-confirmed SARS-CoV-2 infection or an uninfected control (not recorded which). CDR3 region: CASSSDDTDTQYF. The CDR3 nucleotides are TGTGCCAGCAGCTCGGATGACACAGATACGCAGTATTTT.